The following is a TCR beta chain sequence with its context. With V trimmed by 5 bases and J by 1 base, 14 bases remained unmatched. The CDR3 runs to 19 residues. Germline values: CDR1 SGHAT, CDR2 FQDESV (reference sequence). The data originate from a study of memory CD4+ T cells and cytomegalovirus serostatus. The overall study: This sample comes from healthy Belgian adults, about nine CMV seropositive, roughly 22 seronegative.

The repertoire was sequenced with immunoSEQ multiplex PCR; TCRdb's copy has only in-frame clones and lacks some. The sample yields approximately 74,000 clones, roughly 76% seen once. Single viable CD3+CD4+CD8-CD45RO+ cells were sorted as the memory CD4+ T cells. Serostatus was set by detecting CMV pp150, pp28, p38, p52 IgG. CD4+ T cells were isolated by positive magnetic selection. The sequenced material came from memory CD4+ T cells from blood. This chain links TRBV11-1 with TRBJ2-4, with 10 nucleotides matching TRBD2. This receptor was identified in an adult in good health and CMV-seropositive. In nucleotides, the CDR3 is TGTGCCAGCAGCCCCCTTATGGCGCCGGGACTAGCGGCCAAAAACATTCAGTACTTC. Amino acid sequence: CASSPLMAPGLAAKNIQYF.